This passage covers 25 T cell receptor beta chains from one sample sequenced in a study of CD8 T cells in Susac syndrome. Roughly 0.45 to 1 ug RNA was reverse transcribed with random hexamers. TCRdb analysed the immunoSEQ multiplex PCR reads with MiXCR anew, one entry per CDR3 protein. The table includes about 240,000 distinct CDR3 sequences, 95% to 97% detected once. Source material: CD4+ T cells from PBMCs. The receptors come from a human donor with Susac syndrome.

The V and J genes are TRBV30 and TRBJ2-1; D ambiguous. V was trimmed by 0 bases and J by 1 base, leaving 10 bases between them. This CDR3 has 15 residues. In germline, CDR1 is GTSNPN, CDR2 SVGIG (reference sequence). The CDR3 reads CAWSVPRISYNEQFF. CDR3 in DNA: TGTGCCTGGAGTGTTCCCAGGATTTCCTACAATGAGCAGTTCTTC. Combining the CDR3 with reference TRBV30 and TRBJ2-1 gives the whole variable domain SQTIHQWPATLVQPVGSPLSLECTVEGTSNPNLYWYRQAAGRGLQLLFYSVGIGQISSEVPQNLSASRPQDRQFILSSKKLLLSDSGFYLCAWSVPRISYNEQFFGPGTRLTVL.

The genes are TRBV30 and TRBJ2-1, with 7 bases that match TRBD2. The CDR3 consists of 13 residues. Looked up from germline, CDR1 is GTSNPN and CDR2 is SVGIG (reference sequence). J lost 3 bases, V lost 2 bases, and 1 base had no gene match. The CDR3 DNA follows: TGTGCCTGGAGTCCTAGCGGCTACAATGAGCAGTTCTTC. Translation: CAWSPSGYNEQFF.

CDR3 sequence reads: CASSLGQSRAKLFF. The CDR3 nucleotides are TGTGCCAGCAGTCTTGGACAGTCTAGGGCAAAACTGTTTTTT. V usage is TRBV28 and J usage is TRBJ1-4; D might be TRBD1 (6 bases). This CDR3 has 14 residues. The V and J ends lost 5 bases and 10 bases respectively, with 17 bases between them. Germline lookup yields CDR1 MDHEN and CDR2 SYDVKM. The complete variable domain, with remaining parts taken from reference TRBV28 and TRBJ1-4, reads DVKVTQSSRYLVKRTGEKVFLECVQDMDHENMFWYRQDPGLGLRLIYFSYDVKMKEKGDIPEGYSVSREKKERFSLILESASTNQTSMYLCASSLGQSRAKLFFGSGTQLSVL.

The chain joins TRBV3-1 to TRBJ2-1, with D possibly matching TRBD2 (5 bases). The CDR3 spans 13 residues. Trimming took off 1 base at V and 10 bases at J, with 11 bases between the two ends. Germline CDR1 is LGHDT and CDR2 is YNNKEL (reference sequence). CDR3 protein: CASSQVEGWEQFF. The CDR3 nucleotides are TGTGCCAGCAGCCAAGTAGAGGGTTGGGAGCAGTTCTTC.

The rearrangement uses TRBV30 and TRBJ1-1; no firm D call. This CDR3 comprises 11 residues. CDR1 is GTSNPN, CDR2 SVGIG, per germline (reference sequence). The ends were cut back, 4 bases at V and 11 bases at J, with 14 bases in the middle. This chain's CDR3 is CAWTRPPGAFF. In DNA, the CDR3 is TGTGCCTGGACCCGGCCCCCGGGGGCTTTCTTT.

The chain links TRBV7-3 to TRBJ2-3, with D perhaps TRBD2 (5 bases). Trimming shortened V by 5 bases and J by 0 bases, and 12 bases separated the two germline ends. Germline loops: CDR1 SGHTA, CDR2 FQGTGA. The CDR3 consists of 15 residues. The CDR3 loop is CASSPDYLSTDTQYF. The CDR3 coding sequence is TGTGCCAGCAGCCCTGACTACTTGAGCACAGATACGCAGTATTTT. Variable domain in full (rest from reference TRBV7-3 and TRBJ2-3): GAGVSQTPSNKVTEKGKYVELRCDPISGHTALYWYRQSLGQGPEFLIYFQGTGAADDSGLPNDRFFAVRPEGSVSTLKIQRTERGDSAVYLCASSPDYLSTDTQYFGPGTRLTVL.

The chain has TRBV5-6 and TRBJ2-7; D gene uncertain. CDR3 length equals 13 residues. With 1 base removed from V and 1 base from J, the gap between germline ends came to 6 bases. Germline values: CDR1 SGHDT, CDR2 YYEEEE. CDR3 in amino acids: CASSLIDSYEQYF. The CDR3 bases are TGTGCCAGCAGCTTGATTGATTCCTACGAGCAGTACTTC.

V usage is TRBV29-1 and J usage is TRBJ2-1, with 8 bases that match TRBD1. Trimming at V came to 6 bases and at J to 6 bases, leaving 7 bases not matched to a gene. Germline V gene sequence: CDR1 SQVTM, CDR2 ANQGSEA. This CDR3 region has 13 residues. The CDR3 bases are TGCAGCGTGGCTTCCGACAGGGGCAATGAGCAGTTCTTC. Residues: CSVASDRGNEQFF.

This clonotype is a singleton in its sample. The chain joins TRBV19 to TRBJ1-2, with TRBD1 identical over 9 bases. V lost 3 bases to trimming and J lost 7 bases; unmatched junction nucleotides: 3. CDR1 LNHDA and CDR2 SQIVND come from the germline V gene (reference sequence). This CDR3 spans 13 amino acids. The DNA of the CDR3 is TGTGCCAGTAGTATGGACAGGGGACGTGGCTACACCTTC. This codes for CASSMDRGRGYTF.

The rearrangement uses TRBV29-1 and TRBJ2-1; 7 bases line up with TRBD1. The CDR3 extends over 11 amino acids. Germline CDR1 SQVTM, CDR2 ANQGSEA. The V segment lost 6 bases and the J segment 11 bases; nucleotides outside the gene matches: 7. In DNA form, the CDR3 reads TGCAGCGTACACCGGGACAGCCAGCAGTTCTTC. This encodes CSVHRDSQQFF.

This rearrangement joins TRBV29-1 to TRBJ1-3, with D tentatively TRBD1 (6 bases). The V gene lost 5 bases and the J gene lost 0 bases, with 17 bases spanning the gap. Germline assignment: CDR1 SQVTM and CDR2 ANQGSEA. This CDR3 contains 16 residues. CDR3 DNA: TGCAGCGTTCGCCACACCGGGACAAGCTCTGGAAACACCATATATTTT. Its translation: CSVRHTGTSSGNTIYF.

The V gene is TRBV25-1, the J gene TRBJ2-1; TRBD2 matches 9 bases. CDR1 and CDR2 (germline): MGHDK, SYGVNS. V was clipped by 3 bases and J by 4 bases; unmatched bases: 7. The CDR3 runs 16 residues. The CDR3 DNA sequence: TGTGCCAGCAGTGACTCCGGGACTAGCCCATACAATGAGCAGTTCTTC. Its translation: CASSDSGTSPYNEQFF. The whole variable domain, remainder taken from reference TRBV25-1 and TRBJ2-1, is EADIYQTPRYLVIGTGKKITLECSQTMGHDKMYWYQQDPGMELHLIHYSYGVNSTEKGDLSSESTVSRIRTEHFPLTLESARPSHTSQYLCASSDSGTSPYNEQFFGPGTRLTVL.

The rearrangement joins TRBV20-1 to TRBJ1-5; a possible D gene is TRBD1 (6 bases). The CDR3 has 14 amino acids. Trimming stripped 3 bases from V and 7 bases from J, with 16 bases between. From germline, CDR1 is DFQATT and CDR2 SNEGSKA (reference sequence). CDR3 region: CSASQQGLRQPQHF. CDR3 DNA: TGCAGTGCTAGCCAGCAGGGGCTAAGGCAGCCCCAGCATTTT.

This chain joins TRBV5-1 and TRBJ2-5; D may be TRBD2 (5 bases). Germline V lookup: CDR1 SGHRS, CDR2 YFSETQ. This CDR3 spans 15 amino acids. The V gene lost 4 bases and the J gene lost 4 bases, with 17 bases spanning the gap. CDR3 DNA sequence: TGCGCCAGCAGCCCACAGAGTCGGGATGGAGAGACCCAGTACTTC. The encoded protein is CASSPQSRDGETQYF.

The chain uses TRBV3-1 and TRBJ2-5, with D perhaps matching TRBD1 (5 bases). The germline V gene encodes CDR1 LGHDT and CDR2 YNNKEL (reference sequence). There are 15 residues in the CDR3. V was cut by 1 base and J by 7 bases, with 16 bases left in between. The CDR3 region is CASSQVPQALGTQYF. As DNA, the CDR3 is TGTGCCAGCAGCCAAGTTCCACAGGCCCTGGGGACCCAGTACTTC.

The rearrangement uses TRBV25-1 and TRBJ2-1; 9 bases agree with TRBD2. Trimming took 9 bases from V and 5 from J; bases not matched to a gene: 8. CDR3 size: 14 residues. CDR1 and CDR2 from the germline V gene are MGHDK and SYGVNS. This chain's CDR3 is CASSRRLADNEQFF. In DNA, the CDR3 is TGTGCCAGTAGCAGACGACTAGCGGACAATGAGCAGTTCTTC. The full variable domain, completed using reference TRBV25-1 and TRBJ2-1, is EADIYQTPRYLVIGTGKKITLECSQTMGHDKMYWYQQDPGMELHLIHYSYGVNSTEKGDLSSESTVSRIRTEHFPLTLESARPSHTSQYLCASSRRLADNEQFFGPGTRLTVL.

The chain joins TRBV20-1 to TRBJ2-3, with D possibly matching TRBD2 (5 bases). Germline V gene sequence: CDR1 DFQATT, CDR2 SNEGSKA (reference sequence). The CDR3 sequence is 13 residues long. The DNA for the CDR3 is TGCAGCGTCCGCGGGCTGGGGACAGATACGCAGTATTTT. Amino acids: CSVRGLGTDTQYF.

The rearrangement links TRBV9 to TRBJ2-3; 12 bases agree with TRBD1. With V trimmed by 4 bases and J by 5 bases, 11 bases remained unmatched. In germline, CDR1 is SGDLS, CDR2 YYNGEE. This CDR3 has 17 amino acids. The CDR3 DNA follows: TGTGCCAGCAGCCCTTACTCGGGACAGGGGGCAATAGATACGCAGTATTTT. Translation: CASSPYSGQGAIDTQYF.

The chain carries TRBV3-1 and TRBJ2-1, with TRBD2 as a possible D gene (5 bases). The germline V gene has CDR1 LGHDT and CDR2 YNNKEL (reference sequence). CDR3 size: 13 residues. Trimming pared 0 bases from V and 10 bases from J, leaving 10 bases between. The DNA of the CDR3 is TGTGCCAGCAGCCAAGATGCGTCTAGCGAGCAGTTCTTC. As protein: CASSQDASSEQFF.

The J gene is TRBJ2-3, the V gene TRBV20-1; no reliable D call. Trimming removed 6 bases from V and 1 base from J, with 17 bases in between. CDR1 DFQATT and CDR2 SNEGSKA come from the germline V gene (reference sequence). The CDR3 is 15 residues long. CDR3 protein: CSAKNRAVGTDTQYF. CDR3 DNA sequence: TGCAGTGCCAAAAATCGGGCTGTGGGCACAGATACGCAGTATTTT.

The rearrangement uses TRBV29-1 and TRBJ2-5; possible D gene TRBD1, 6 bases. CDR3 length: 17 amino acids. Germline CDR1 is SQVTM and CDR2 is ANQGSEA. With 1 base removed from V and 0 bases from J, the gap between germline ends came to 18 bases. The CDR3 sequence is CSVEGTTGKWYQETQYF. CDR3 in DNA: TGCAGCGTTGAAGGGACCACAGGGAAATGGTACCAAGAGACCCAGTACTTC.

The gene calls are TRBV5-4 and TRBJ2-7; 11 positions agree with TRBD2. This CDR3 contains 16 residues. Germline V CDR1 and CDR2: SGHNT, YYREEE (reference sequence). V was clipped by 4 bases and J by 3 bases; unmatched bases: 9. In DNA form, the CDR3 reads TGTGCCAGCAGCGGAGGACTCGGGACTAGCGGCTACGAGCAGTACTTC. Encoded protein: CASSGGLGTSGYEQYF. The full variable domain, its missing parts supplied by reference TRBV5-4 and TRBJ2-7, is ETGVTQSPTHLIKTRGQQVTLRCSSQSGHNTVSWYQQALGQGPQFIFQYYREEENGRGNFPPRFSGLQFPNYSSELNVNALELDDSALYLCASSGGLGTSGYEQYFGPGTRLTVT.

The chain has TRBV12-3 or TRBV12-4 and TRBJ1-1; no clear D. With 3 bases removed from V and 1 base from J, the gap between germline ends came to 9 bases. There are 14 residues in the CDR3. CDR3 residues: CASSFQLGNTEAFF. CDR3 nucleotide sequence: TGTGCCAGCAGTTTCCAGCTAGGGAACACTGAAGCTTTCTTT.

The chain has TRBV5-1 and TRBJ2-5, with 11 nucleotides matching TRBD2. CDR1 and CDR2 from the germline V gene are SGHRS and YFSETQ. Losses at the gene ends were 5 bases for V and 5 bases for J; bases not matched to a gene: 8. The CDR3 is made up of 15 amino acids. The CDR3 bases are TGCGCCAGCAGAGAAACTAGCGGGAGTTTGGAGACCCAGTACTTC. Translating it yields CASRETSGSLETQYF.

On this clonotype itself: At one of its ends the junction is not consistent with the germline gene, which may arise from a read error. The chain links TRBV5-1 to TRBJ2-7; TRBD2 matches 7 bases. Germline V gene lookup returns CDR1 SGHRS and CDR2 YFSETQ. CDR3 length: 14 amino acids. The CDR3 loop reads CASGLASGSYEQYF. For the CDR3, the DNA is TGCGCCAGCGGCTTGGCTAGCGGCTCCTACGAGCAGTACTTC.